This entry features one TCR beta chain sequence. The CDR3 extends over 14 amino acids. The germline V and J ends were trimmed by 6 bases and 8 bases, with 18 bases remaining between them. The data derive from a study of blood T cells in healthy people across ages. Study-wide context: The template switching approach captured approximately one barcoded beta molecule for every two T cells.

With a J-beta primer mix and a sample-barcoded 5' primer, a second PCR ran roughly 6 to 11 cycles. TCRdb recomputed calls from the 5' RACE reads with MiXCR, one row per CDR3 protein. The table includes roughly 900,000 distinct CDR3 sequences, more than 25% detected once. The TCR originated in a woman older than 75 in good health. Sequencing was performed on blood. The rearrangement uses TRBV12-3 or TRBV12-4 and TRBJ2-3; possibly TRBD1 for D (6 bases). DNA for the CDR3: TGTGCCAGCAGGTTTAGGGTTGGGGGCGTTACGCAGTATTTT. Its translation is CASRFRVGGVTQYF.